This entry concerns a single T cell receptor (beta chain). Data came from immunoSEQ multiplex PCR; TCRdb stores just in-frame clones and leaves some out. The repertoire has hundreds of thousands of clones, 70% to 90% of them found once; the top ten carry just under 0.0095%. Germline loops: CDR1 SGHRS, CDR2 YFSETQ. This CDR3 comprises 15 residues. With 0 bases removed from V and 3 bases from J, the gap between germline ends came to 12 bases. These data belong to a study of shared T cell receptors in the human thymus. These data also formed part of another study, on human thymus T cells.

The chain recombines TRBV5-1 with TRBJ1-1, with a possible D match to TRBD1 (6 bases). This clonotype was obtained from a boy less than two years old with a congenital heart defect. Material: thymocytes. The CDR3 bases are TGCGCCAGCAGCTTGGTGAGGGGGAAGGACACTGAAGCTTTCTTT. It codes for CASSLVRGKDTEAFF.